The T cell receptor (beta chain) under discussion was sequenced for a study of shared clonotypes between healthy human individuals. About this clone: Its specificity is unknown.

V gave up 6 bases and J gave up 0 bases, with 15 bases separating them. Germline assignment: CDR1 WSHSY and CDR2 SAAADI. This CDR3 spans 16 amino acids. General study results and limits: Among non-shared clonotypes, generation probabilities were lower than among those shared by all four donors.

Assay used: immunoSEQ multiplex PCR; TCRdb lists only in-frame clones, some missing. Of roughly 1,100,000 clones in the sample, under 80% were seen once. The sequencing input was memory CD4+ T cells sorted from blood. The subset was: CD45RA-negative fraction. The origin of this receptor is a man younger than 30 in good health. The chain carries TRBV10-2 and TRBJ2-1; D gene ambiguous. For the CDR3, the DNA is TGCGCCAGCAGCCCTTCGGCGTGGAGCTCCTACAATGAGCAGTTCTTC. Translation: CASSPSAWSSYNEQFF.